Below are 27 T cell receptor beta chains sequenced from a single sample in a study of T cells in narcolepsy. Some clones are missing from TCRdb's copy, which holds only in-frame ones; the method was immunoSEQ multiplex PCR. Here the sample spans 25,000 to 35,000 clones, about 76% being singletons. Sequencing was carried out using CD45RA- memory CD4+ T cells from PBMCs. The receptors were gathered from a human donor with narcolepsy.

This chain connects TRBV4-1 to TRBJ2-7; no firm D call. CDR1 and CDR2 from the germline V gene are MGHRA and YSYEKL. The length of the CDR3 is 15 residues. Trimming removed 0 bases at V and 2 bases at J, with 11 bases between. The CDR3 bases are TGCGCCAGCAGCCAAGATCAGCATACAACCTACGAGCAGTACTTC. It is translated as CASSQDQHTTYEQYF.

In its sample, this clone was seen once. The CDR3 loop reads CASSQDSGRTVGQYF. Here the CDR3 DNA reads TGCGCCAGCAGCCAAGATTCGGGACGGACCGTTGGGCAGTACTTC. This sequence joins TRBV4-1 and TRBJ2-7; tentatively, D is TRBD1 or TRBD2 (5 bases each). The CDR3 runs 15 residues. The V end lost 0 bases, the J end lost 9 bases, and 18 bases lay between the germline ends. Germline CDR1 MGHRA, CDR2 YSYEKL.

The J gene is TRBJ2-5, the V gene TRBV2; TRBD2 matches at 14 bases. This CDR3 has 16 amino acids. V lost 5 bases, J lost 5 bases, and 7 bases stayed unmatched. The germline V gene encodes CDR1 SNHLY and CDR2 FYNNEI. The CDR3 sequence is CASSQGLAGVSETQYF. CDR3 coding DNA: TGTGCCAGCAGTCAGGGACTAGCGGGAGTTTCTGAGACCCAGTACTTC.

The V gene is TRBV11-2, the J gene TRBJ1-2; D unclear. Trimming removed 0 bases from V and 4 bases from J, with 9 bases in between. The CDR3 is 14 amino acids. Per germline, CDR1 SGHAT and CDR2 FQNNGV. The CDR3 spells CASSLESSIYGYTF. As DNA, the CDR3 is TGTGCCAGCAGCTTAGAGTCCAGCATCTATGGCTACACCTTC.

The CDR3 protein is CASSSGQGETFF. The CDR3 region has the DNA TGTGCCAGCAGCTCCGGACAGGGCGAGACTTTCTTT. The chain couples TRBV6-1 to TRBJ1-1; TRBD1 agrees at 8 bases. The CDR3 extends over 12 amino acids. Germline loops: CDR1 MNHNS, CDR2 SASEGT. J was trimmed by 12 bases and V by 6 bases; bases with no gene match: 9.

V usage is TRBV2 and J usage is TRBJ1-5, with 10 bases that match TRBD1. The trim removed 3 bases at V and 5 bases at J, leaving 4 bases unmatched. From germline, CDR1 is SNHLY and CDR2 FYNNEI. This CDR3 region has 15 residues. The CDR3 region has the DNA TGTGCCAGCAGTGATAGGACAGGGGGTCATCAGCCCCAGCATTTT. Amino acids: CASSDRTGGHQPQHF. Full variable domain (outside the CDR3, taken from reference TRBV2 and TRBJ1-5): EPEVTQTPSHQVTQMGQEVILRCVPISNHLYFYWYRQILGQKVEFLVSFYNNEISEKSEIFDDQFSVERPDGSNFTLKIRSTKLEDSAMYFCASSDRTGGHQPQHFGDGTRLSIL.

The chain recombines TRBV2 with TRBJ2-1; D may be TRBD2 (6 bases). This CDR3 has 15 residues. Trimming took off 8 bases at V and 0 bases at J, with 14 bases between the two ends. CDR1 is SNHLY, CDR2 FYNNEI, per germline. For the CDR3, the DNA is TGTGCCAGCTGCCCTCGGGAGAGCTCCTACAATGAGCAGTTCTTC. Protein sequence: CASCPRESSYNEQFF.

The CDR3 DNA follows: TGTGCCAGCAGTGAAGGGACTCCCCAGACCCAGTACTTC. Its protein is CASSEGTPQTQYF. The chain joins TRBV2 to TRBJ2-5; tentatively, D is TRBD2 (5 bases). The CDR3 is 13 residues long. V lost 1 base and J 6 bases, leaving 9 bases between the germline ends. Germline lookup yields CDR1 SNHLY and CDR2 FYNNEI. The entire variable domain, with the rest obtained from reference TRBV2 and TRBJ2-5, is as follows: EPEVTQTPSHQVTQMGQEVILRCVPISNHLYFYWYRQILGQKVEFLVSFYNNEISEKSEIFDDQFSVERPDGSNFTLKIRSTKLEDSAMYFCASSEGTPQTQYFGPGTRLLVL.

The chain employs TRBV7-8 and TRBJ2-3; no firm D call. V was trimmed by 4 bases and J by 4 bases, leaving 6 bases between them. CDR1 is SGHVS and CDR2 is FQNEAQ in the germline V gene. The CDR3 contains 12 residues. CDR3 protein: CASSYSADTQYF. Here the CDR3 DNA reads TGTGCCAGCAGCTATAGTGCAGATACGCAGTATTTT.

This clone was recorded once. The CDR3 is CASSLVLGTAKIINSPLHF. In DNA form, the CDR3 reads TGTGCCAGCAGCTTAGTGTTGGGGACCGCGAAAATCATAAATTCACCCCTCCACTTT. This sequence joins TRBV7-2 and TRBJ1-6; maybe TRBD1 (5 bases). CDR3 length equals 19 residues. Germline-derived CDR1 and CDR2 are SGHTA and FQGNSA. The V end was cut by 1 base, the J end by 7 bases, with 23 bases between.

The chain has TRBV7-9 and TRBJ1-5; D gene ambiguous. Germline lookup yields CDR1 SEHNR and CDR2 FQNEAQ (reference sequence). Trimming removed 3 bases at V and 0 bases at J, with 15 bases between. CDR3 length: 17 residues. CDR3 amino acids: CASSFGRASNSNQPQHF. DNA of the CDR3: TGTGCCAGCAGCTTCGGCCGAGCTTCAAATAGCAATCAGCCCCAGCATTTT.

The rearrangement links TRBV6-5 to TRBJ2-7; D ambiguous. This CDR3 is 15 amino acids long. The germline V gene has CDR1 MNHEY and CDR2 SVGAGI. Deletions cut 0 bases from V and 2 bases from J, with 11 bases between. In DNA, the CDR3 is TGTGCCAGCAGTTACTCGTTCGAAAACCCCTACGAGCAGTACTTC. It encodes CASSYSFENPYEQYF.

In its sample, this clone was seen once. V is TRBV7-3 and J is TRBJ2-3; a possible D gene is TRBD2 (6 bases). The germline V and J ends were trimmed by 0 bases and 3 bases, with 10 bases remaining between them. CDR1 and CDR2 (germline): SGHTA, FQGTGA. The CDR3 length is 15 residues. CDR3 nucleotide sequence: TGTGCCAGCAGCTTAACCGGGAGCAGGACAGATACGCAGTATTTT. It codes for CASSLTGSRTDTQYF.

V is TRBV19 and J is TRBJ2-1; D perhaps matches TRBD2 (5 bases). Germline V gene data show CDR1 as LNHDA and CDR2 as SQIVND (reference sequence). The V end was cut by 5 bases, the J end by 6 bases, with 11 bases between. The CDR3 has 13 amino acids. The CDR3 DNA is TGTGCCAGTAGTTCTACTAGAAGCAATGAGCAGTTCTTC. As protein: CASSSTRSNEQFF.

This chain joins TRBV30 and TRBJ2-5, with 7 bases that match TRBD2. The J call may be incorrect, as the DNA end agrees better with TRBJ2-7. Germline V CDR1 and CDR2: GTSNPN, SVGIG (reference sequence). CDR3 size: 16 residues. CDR3 residues: CAWRSWGRGGSYEQYF. DNA of the CDR3: TGTGCCTGGAGATCTTGGGGGAGGGGTGGATCCTACGAGCAGTACTTC.

The J gene is TRBJ2-2, the V gene TRBV7-2; 7 bases align to TRBD1. The CDR3 has 15 amino acids. Losses at the gene ends were 7 bases for V and 0 bases for J; bases not matched to a gene: 5. Looked up from germline, CDR1 is SGHTA and CDR2 is FQGNSA. DNA of the CDR3: TGTGCCAGCAACCTAGGGGGCGCGAACACCGGGGAGCTGTTTTTT. Its protein is CASNLGGANTGELFF.

The gene calls are TRBV15 and TRBJ2-2; 7 bases agree with TRBD1. Per germline, CDR1 LNHNV and CDR2 YYDKDF (reference sequence). The ends lost 3 bases at V and 2 bases at J; junction bases unmatched: 15. The CDR3 is 19 amino acids. The DNA for the CDR3 is TGTGCCACCAGCAGGGTGAGAGGGACAGCTGGCCCTAACACCGGGGAGCTGTTTTTT. Amino acids: CATSRVRGTAGPNTGELFF.

This clone was observed once. This sequence joins TRBV5-5 and TRBJ2-1, with 8 nucleotides matching TRBD2. CDR1 and CDR2 (germline): SGHKS, YYEKEE (reference sequence). The ends lost 0 bases at V and 2 bases at J; junction bases unmatched: 4. CDR3 length: 16 amino acids. As DNA, the CDR3 is TGTGCCAGCAGCTTGGAAGCGGGAGTTACCTACAATGAGCAGTTCTTC. Translating gives CASSLEAGVTYNEQFF.

The V and J genes are TRBV19 and TRBJ2-3; 9 bases are a match to TRBD2. V lost 7 bases, J lost 1 base, and 6 bases stayed unmatched. CDR1 and CDR2 (germline): LNHDA, SQIVND (reference sequence). The CDR3 is 15 amino acids. CDR3 residues: CASTAGGGRTDTQYF. The CDR3 DNA sequence: TGTGCCAGTACCGCGGGAGGGGGTCGCACAGATACGCAGTATTTT.

The rearrangement links TRBV27 to TRBJ2-3; 8 nucleotides line up with TRBD1. Germline loops: CDR1 MNHEY, CDR2 SMNVEV (reference sequence). The V gene end was trimmed by 5 bases and the J gene end by 7 bases; junction bases not matched to a gene: 11. The CDR3 has 15 amino acids. The CDR3 DNA reads TGTGCCAGCAGTCTCCGGACAGGGCTACCGAATACGCAGTATTTT. The encoded protein is CASSLRTGLPNTQYF.

The chain is built from TRBV27 and TRBJ2-7, with a tentative D call TRBD2 (7 bases). The CDR3 is 15 amino acids. V dropped 3 bases and J dropped 5 bases, with 17 bases sitting between them. The germline gives CDR1 MNHEY, CDR2 SMNVEV (reference sequence). The CDR3, as DNA: TGTGCCAGCAGTTTTGGGGGGCGGGAGCGGGACGAGCAGTACTTC. Translated, it gives CASSFGGRERDEQYF.

The chain combines TRBV2 with TRBJ1-4; D gene unclear. The V and J ends lost 7 bases and 11 bases respectively, with 17 bases between them. This CDR3 has 13 residues. CDR1 and CDR2 (germline): SNHLY, FYNNEI. CDR3 sequence (DNA): TGTGCCAGCAAGGAAAAGCGGGCCGGGAAACTGTTTTTT. This codes for CASKEKRAGKLFF.

This clone appeared once. V usage is TRBV7-9 and J usage is TRBJ2-7, with 9 bases fitting TRBD1. Losses at the gene ends were 2 bases for V and 2 bases for J; bases not matched to a gene: 4. The CDR3 runs to 15 residues. Germline assignment: CDR1 SEHNR and CDR2 FQNEAQ (reference sequence). The CDR3 here is CASSLTGTGPYEQYF. The CDR3 DNA reads TGTGCCAGCAGCTTAACCGGGACAGGGCCCTACGAGCAGTACTTC.

The gene calls are TRBV30 and TRBJ1-1; 10 positions match TRBD1. Germline V gives CDR1 GTSNPN, CDR2 SVGIG (reference sequence). The junction had 3 bases not matched to a gene; V was cut back by 3 bases and J by 2 bases. This CDR3 region has 14 residues. The CDR3 nucleotides are TGTGCCTGGAGGTGGACAGGGGGAAACACTGAAGCTTTCTTT. Translated, it gives CAWRWTGGNTEAFF.

J is TRBJ2-7 and V is TRBV6-6; D perhaps matches TRBD2 (5 bases). Trimming took off 10 bases at V and 6 bases at J, with 19 bases between the two ends. CDR1 and CDR2 (germline): MNHNY, SVGAGI (reference sequence). This CDR3 contains 13 residues. CDR3 sequence (DNA): TGTGCCACCAAACCCGGGGTATTGGGCGAGCAGTACTTC. This gives the protein CATKPGVLGEQYF.

The chain has TRBV14 and TRBJ1-1; 9 bases are shared with TRBD1. V lost 0 bases to trimming and J lost 8 bases; unmatched junction nucleotides: 4. Germline V gives CDR1 SGHDN, CDR2 FVKESK. The CDR3 has 14 amino acids. This chain's CDR3 is CASSQDTGGREAFF. For the CDR3, the DNA is TGTGCCAGCAGCCAAGATACAGGGGGCAGAGAAGCTTTCTTT.

The chain recombines TRBV30 with TRBJ2-3; TRBD2 is a possible D gene (6 bases). V gave up 1 base and J gave up 3 bases, with 14 bases separating them. From germline, CDR1 is GTSNPN and CDR2 SVGIG (reference sequence). This CDR3 region has 15 residues. The chain's CDR3 is CAWSARTTPTDTQYF. CDR3 coding DNA: TGTGCCTGGAGTGCGAGGACTACTCCAACAGATACGCAGTATTTT. Together with reference TRBV30 and TRBJ2-3, the CDR3 gives the full variable domain: SQTIHQWPATLVQPVGSPLSLECTVEGTSNPNLYWYRQAAGRGLQLLFYSVGIGQISSEVPQNLSASRPQDRQFILSSKKLLLSDSGFYLCAWSARTTPTDTQYFGPGTRLTVL.